The clone carrying this TCR beta chain came up many times. This specimen belongs to a study of metastatic and nonmetastatic thyroid tumors. With MiXCR, TCRdb called clones anew from the PCR reads. The table has tens of thousands of clones, roughly a fifth seen once. None of the patients had undergone any treatment ahead of thyroid surgery. This sequence was found in a female donor with papillary thyroid cancer or a benign thyroid nodule (not recorded which). Some clones in this sample may be carry-over from other donors' samples. The sample taken for sequencing was blood.

CDR3 loop: CASSADGSYNSPLHF. In nucleotides, the CDR3 is TGTGCCAGCAGCGCGGACGGATCCTATAATTCACCCCTCCACTTT. The chain carries TRBV2 and TRBJ1-6; D remains ambiguous. Germline V lookup: CDR1 SNHLY, CDR2 FYNNEI. CDR3 size: 15 residues. Trimming shortened V by 6 bases and J by 1 base, and 10 bases separated the two germline ends.